A selection of T cell receptor beta chains follows, all from one sample in a study of cytomegalovirus exposure and HLA in healthy donors. Only in-frame clones appear in the TCRdb table, and some are missing; sequencing was by immunoSEQ multiplex PCR. The sample shows about 93,000 clones, around four fifths of them seen only once. The specimen sequenced was PBMCs. The receptors come from a woman in her thirties or forties in good health and CMV-seronegative. Both conserved end residues are part of each CDR3. A D gene is named only where the DNA matches it firmly. Clone size appears in some rows only: once, few, many, or a class for an expanded clone.

clone size: -; J gene: TRBJ2-2; V gene: TRBV29-1; D gene: TRBD2; CDR3 protein: CSAVTSGHTGELFF; CDR3 DNA: TGCAGCGCCGTGACTAGCGGTCACACCGGGGAGCTGTTTTTT
clone size: few; J gene: TRBJ1-4; V gene: TRBV2; D gene: TRBD1; CDR3 protein: CARGTGRGNEKLFF; CDR3 DNA: TGTGCCAGAGGGACAGGCAGGGGGAATGAAAAACTGTTTTTT
clone size: few; J gene: TRBJ1-1; V gene: TRBV5-4; D gene: -; CDR3 protein: CASSLVTVNTEAFF; CDR3 DNA: TGTGCCAGCAGCTTGGTAACGGTGAACACTGAAGCTTTCTTT
clone size: -; J gene: TRBJ1-1; V gene: TRBV11-2; D gene: TRBD1; CDR3 protein: CASSPTGGFREAFF; CDR3 DNA: TGTGCCAGCAGCCCGACAGGGGGATTTAGAGAAGCTTTCTTT
clone size: few; J gene: TRBJ1-5; V gene: TRBV2; D gene: -; CDR3 protein: CASSAVRGDQPQHF; CDR3 DNA: TGTGCCAGCAGTGCCGTCAGGGGTGATCAGCCCCAGCATTTT
clone size: -; J gene: TRBJ1-1; V gene: TRBV27; D gene: -; CDR3 protein: CASGYRALNTEAFF; CDR3 DNA: TGTGCCAGCGGTTACAGGGCCTTGAACACTGAAGCTTTCTTT
clone size: -; J gene: TRBJ2-7; V gene: TRBV5-6; D gene: -; CDR3 protein: CAGRTSLLRAYEQYF; CDR3 DNA: TGTGCCGGCAGGACATCCCTCTTGCGTGCCTACGAGCAGTACTTC
clone size: -; J gene: TRBJ1-1; V gene: TRBV2; D gene: TRBD1; CDR3 protein: CASRPGTGGPEAFF; CDR3 DNA: TGTGCCAGCAGACCCGGGACAGGGGGCCCTGAAGCTTTCTTT
clone size: -; J gene: TRBJ1-2; V gene: TRBV27; D gene: TRBD1; CDR3 protein: CASSFLGQGEGYTF; CDR3 DNA: TGTGCCAGCAGTTTCCTGGGACAGGGGGAGGGCTACACCTTC
clone size: -; J gene: TRBJ2-2; V gene: TRBV19; D gene: -; CDR3 protein: CASEISVDTGELFF; CDR3 DNA: TGTGCCAGTGAGATCAGCGTTGACACCGGGGAGCTGTTTTTT
clone size: -; J gene: TRBJ1-1; V gene: TRBV11-2; D gene: TRBD1; CDR3 protein: CASSLRTGWAEAFF; CDR3 DNA: TGTGCCAGCAGCCTTAGGACAGGATGGGCTGAAGCTTTCTTT
clone size: -; J gene: TRBJ2-1; V gene: TRBV6-5; D gene: TRBD2; CDR3 protein: CASSFTLAGAREQFF; CDR3 DNA: TGTGCCAGCAGTTTCACACTAGCGGGAGCTCGTGAGCAGTTCTTC
clone size: -; J gene: TRBJ2-6; V gene: TRBV11-3; D gene: -; CDR3 protein: CASSPRPPRTSGANVLTF; CDR3 DNA: TGTGCCAGCAGCCCCCGACCGCCTAGAACTTCTGGGGCCAACGTCCTGACTTTC
clone size: -; J gene: TRBJ2-1; V gene: TRBV9; D gene: -; CDR3 protein: CASSVGSGYNEQFF; CDR3 DNA: TGTGCCAGCAGCGTGGGTAGCGGCTACAATGAGCAGTTCTTC
clone size: -; J gene: TRBJ2-7; V gene: TRBV9; D gene: -; CDR3 protein: CASSPRQRLSYEQYF; CDR3 DNA: TGTGCCAGCAGCCCCCGACAGAGATTATCCTACGAGCAGTACTTC
clone size: once; J gene: TRBJ2-2; V gene: TRBV6-4; D gene: TRBD2; CDR3 protein: CASSDGTSDSGELFF; CDR3 DNA: TGTGCCAGCAGTGACGGCACTAGCGATTCCGGGGAGCTGTTTTTT
clone size: once; J gene: TRBJ1-5; V gene: TRBV9; D gene: -; CDR3 protein: CASSPAGRSNQPQHF; CDR3 DNA: TGTGCCAGCAGCCCTGCAGGGCGGAGCAATCAGCCCCAGCATTTT
clone size: -; J gene: TRBJ1-5; V gene: TRBV6-4; D gene: TRBD1; CDR3 protein: CASSLIGDRENNQPQHF; CDR3 DNA: TGTGCCAGCAGTCTCATAGGGGACAGGGAGAACAATCAGCCCCAGCATTTT
clone size: -; J gene: TRBJ2-7; V gene: TRBV28; D gene: -; CDR3 protein: CASSFNYEQYF; CDR3 DNA: TGTGCCAGCAGTTTTAACTACGAGCAGTACTTC
clone size: -; J gene: TRBJ2-3; V gene: TRBV6-5; D gene: TRBD2; CDR3 protein: CASSWGGVGTDTQYF; CDR3 DNA: TGTGCCAGCAGTTGGGGGGGGGTTGGCACAGATACGCAGTATTTT
clone size: few; J gene: TRBJ2-5; V gene: TRBV7-3; D gene: TRBD2; CDR3 protein: CASSLGGGIGYQETQYF; CDR3 DNA: TGTGCCAGCAGCTTAGGCGGGGGGATTGGGTACCAAGAGACCCAGTACTTC
clone size: -; J gene: TRBJ1-1; V gene: TRBV14; D gene: -; CDR3 protein: CASSQEGRGRRNTEAFF; CDR3 DNA: TGTGCCAGCAGCCAAGAAGGCAGGGGAAGGAGGAACACTGAAGCTTTCTTT
clone size: -; J gene: TRBJ2-3; V gene: TRBV7-6; D gene: TRBD1; CDR3 protein: CASSSPLPGTGDRSTDTQYF; CDR3 DNA: TGTGCCAGCAGCTCACCTTTACCCGGAACAGGGGACCGAAGCACAGATACGCAGTATTTT
clone size: -; J gene: TRBJ2-6; V gene: TRBV7-2; D gene: -; CDR3 protein: CASSWRPGQQTSGANVLTF; CDR3 DNA: TGTGCCAGCAGCTGGCGGCCGGGACAACAGACATCAGGGGCCAACGTCCTGACTTTC
clone size: -; J gene: TRBJ1-4; V gene: TRBV2; D gene: TRBD1; CDR3 protein: CASRDRGVGEKLFF; CDR3 DNA: TGTGCCAGCAGGGACAGGGGAGTTGGTGAAAAACTGTTTTTT
clone size: -; J gene: TRBJ2-3; V gene: TRBV19; D gene: TRBD2; CDR3 protein: CASSIDEGGSTDTQYF; CDR3 DNA: TGTGCCAGTAGTATAGATGAGGGAGGGAGCACAGATACGCAGTATTTT
clone size: once; J gene: TRBJ2-2; V gene: TRBV10-1; D gene: TRBD1; CDR3 protein: CASSDMNRQGRNTGELFF; CDR3 DNA: TGCGCCAGCAGTGACATGAACCGACAGGGAAGGAACACCGGGGAGCTGTTTTTT
clone size: -; J gene: TRBJ2-1; V gene: TRBV4-2; D gene: TRBD2; CDR3 protein: CASSQGELLAGSHEQFF; CDR3 DNA: TGTGCCAGCAGCCAAGGTGAATTGCTAGCGGGATCTCATGAGCAGTTCTTC
clone size: -; J gene: TRBJ2-1; V gene: TRBV15; D gene: -; CDR3 protein: CATSRRLDNEQFF; CDR3 DNA: TGTGCCACCAGCAGGAGGCTCGACAATGAGCAGTTCTTC
clone size: -; J gene: TRBJ1-4; V gene: TRBV13; D gene: TRBD1; CDR3 protein: CASSHPGTGHEKLFF; CDR3 DNA: TGTGCCAGCAGCCACCCCGGGACAGGCCATGAAAAACTGTTTTTT
clone size: once; J gene: TRBJ2-3; V gene: TRBV27; D gene: -; CDR3 protein: CASSPPSVNTQYF; CDR3 DNA: TGTGCCAGCAGTCCCCCGTCAGTTAATACGCAGTATTTT
clone size: -; J gene: TRBJ2-3; V gene: TRBV15; D gene: TRBD2; CDR3 protein: CATSSGYSGASTDTQYF; CDR3 DNA: TGTGCCACCAGCAGCGGCTATAGCGGGGCTAGCACAGATACGCAGTATTTT
clone size: -; J gene: TRBJ1-5; V gene: TRBV14; D gene: -; CDR3 protein: CASSQVNPGPQHF; CDR3 DNA: TGTGCCAGCAGCCAAGTGAACCCCGGGCCCCAGCATTTT
clone size: once; J gene: TRBJ2-6; V gene: TRBV7-3; D gene: -; CDR3 protein: CASSAGQLGSGANVLTF; CDR3 DNA: TGTGCCAGCAGCGCGGGACAGTTAGGCTCTGGGGCCAACGTCCTGACTTTC
clone size: -; J gene: TRBJ2-7; V gene: TRBV29-1; D gene: -; CDR3 protein: CSVVTGKYEQYF; CDR3 DNA: TGCAGCGTTGTCACAGGGAAGTACGAGCAGTACTTC
clone size: -; J gene: TRBJ1-5; V gene: TRBV9; D gene: TRBD1; CDR3 protein: CASSAGQGSNQPQHF; CDR3 DNA: TGTGCCAGCAGCGCCGGACAGGGCAGCAATCAGCCCCAGCATTTT
clone size: -; J gene: TRBJ1-5; V gene: TRBV27; D gene: -; CDR3 protein: CASSLMGGLKNQPQHF; CDR3 DNA: TGTGCCAGCAGTTTAATGGGGGGGCTAAAAAATCAGCCCCAGCATTTT
clone size: few; J gene: TRBJ2-6; V gene: TRBV4-2; D gene: -; CDR3 protein: CASSQARGGTGANVLTF; CDR3 DNA: TGTGCCAGCAGCCAAGCGAGGGGAGGCACTGGGGCCAACGTCCTGACTTTC
clone size: -; J gene: TRBJ2-1; V gene: TRBV9; D gene: -; CDR3 protein: CASGIERDIYNEQFF; CDR3 DNA: TGTGCCAGCGGGATAGAACGGGACATATACAATGAGCAGTTCTTC
clone size: few; J gene: TRBJ2-4; V gene: TRBV5-1; D gene: TRBD1; CDR3 protein: CASSARQGKNIQYF; CDR3 DNA: TGCGCCAGCAGCGCCCGACAGGGCAAAAACATTCAGTACTTC
clone size: -; J gene: TRBJ2-7; V gene: TRBV5-4; D gene: TRBD1; CDR3 protein: CASRSLPTGGEYEQYF; CDR3 DNA: TGTGCCAGCAGAAGTCTTCCTACAGGGGGCGAGTACGAGCAGTACTTC
clone size: -; J gene: TRBJ1-1; V gene: TRBV5-6; D gene: TRBD1; CDR3 protein: CASRSTGKTEAFF; CDR3 DNA: TGTGCCAGCAGGTCGACAGGGAAGACTGAAGCTTTCTTT
clone size: -; J gene: TRBJ1-5; V gene: TRBV2; D gene: -; CDR3 protein: CASSEARVSNQPQHF; CDR3 DNA: TGTGCCAGCAGTGAAGCGAGGGTTAGCAATCAGCCCCAGCATTTT
clone size: -; J gene: TRBJ2-1; V gene: TRBV6-6; D gene: -; CDR3 protein: CASSVGFFSEQFF; CDR3 DNA: TGTGCCAGCAGTGTGGGCTTCTTTAGTGAGCAGTTCTTC
clone size: -; J gene: TRBJ2-5; V gene: TRBV5-1; D gene: -; CDR3 protein: CASKTDRRREETQYF; CDR3 DNA: TGCGCCAGCAAGACGGATAGGAGGCGGGAAGAGACCCAGTACTTC
clone size: -; J gene: TRBJ1-1; V gene: TRBV10-3; D gene: -; CDR3 protein: CAISGRAPSGAFF; CDR3 DNA: TGTGCCATCAGTGGGCGGGCACCGAGTGGAGCTTTCTTT
clone size: -; J gene: TRBJ2-6; V gene: TRBV5-1; D gene: -; CDR3 protein: CASSPTSGANVLTF; CDR3 DNA: TGCGCCAGCAGCCCTACCTCTGGGGCCAACGTCCTGACTTTC
clone size: -; J gene: TRBJ2-7; V gene: TRBV5-4; D gene: TRBD1; CDR3 protein: CASSSRTGGPYEQYF; CDR3 DNA: TGTGCCAGCAGCTCCAGGACAGGGGGCCCCTACGAGCAGTACTTC